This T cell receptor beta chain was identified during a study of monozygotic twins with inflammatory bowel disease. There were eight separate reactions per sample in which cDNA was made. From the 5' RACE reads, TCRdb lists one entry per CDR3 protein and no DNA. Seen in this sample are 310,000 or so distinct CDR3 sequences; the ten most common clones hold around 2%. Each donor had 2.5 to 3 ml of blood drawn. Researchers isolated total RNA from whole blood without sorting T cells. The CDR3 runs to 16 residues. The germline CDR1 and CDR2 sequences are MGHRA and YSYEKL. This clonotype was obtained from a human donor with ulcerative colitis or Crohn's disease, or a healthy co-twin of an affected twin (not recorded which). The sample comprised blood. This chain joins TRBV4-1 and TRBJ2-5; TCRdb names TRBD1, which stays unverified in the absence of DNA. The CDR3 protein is CASSQVGNRGGETQYF.